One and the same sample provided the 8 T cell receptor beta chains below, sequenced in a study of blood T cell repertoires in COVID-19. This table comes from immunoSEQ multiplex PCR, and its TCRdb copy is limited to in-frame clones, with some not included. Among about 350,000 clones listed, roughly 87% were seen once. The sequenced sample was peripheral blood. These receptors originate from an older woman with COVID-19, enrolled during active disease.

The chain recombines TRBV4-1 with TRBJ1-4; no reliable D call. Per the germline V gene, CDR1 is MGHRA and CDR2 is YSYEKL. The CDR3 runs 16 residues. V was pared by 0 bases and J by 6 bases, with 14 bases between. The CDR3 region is CASSQDGRVGYEKLFF. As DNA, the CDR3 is TGCGCCAGCAGCCAAGATGGGCGGGTGGGGTATGAAAAACTGTTTTTT.

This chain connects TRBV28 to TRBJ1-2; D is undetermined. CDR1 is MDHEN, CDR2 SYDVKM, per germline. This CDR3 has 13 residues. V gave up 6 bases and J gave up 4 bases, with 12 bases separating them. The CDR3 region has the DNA TGTGCCAGCAGCAATCCGCAGATCTATGGCTACACCTTC. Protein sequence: CASSNPQIYGYTF.

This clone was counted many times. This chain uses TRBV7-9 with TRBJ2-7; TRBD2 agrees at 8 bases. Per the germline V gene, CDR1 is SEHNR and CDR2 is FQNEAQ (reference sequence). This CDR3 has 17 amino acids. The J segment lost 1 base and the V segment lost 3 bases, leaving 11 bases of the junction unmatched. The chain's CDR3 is CASSFGPERGPSYEQYF. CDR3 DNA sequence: TGTGCCAGCAGCTTTGGGCCGGAGCGGGGGCCTTCCTACGAGCAGTACTTC.

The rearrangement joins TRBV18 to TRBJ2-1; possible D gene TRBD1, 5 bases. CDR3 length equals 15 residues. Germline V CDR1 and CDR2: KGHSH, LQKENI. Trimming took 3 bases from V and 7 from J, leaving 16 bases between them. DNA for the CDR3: TGTGCCAGCTCACCGCTTTTGGGGCCATCTAATGAGCAGTTCTTC. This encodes CASSPLLGPSNEQFF.

Here the CDR3 DNA reads TGTGCCAGTCTAGGACAGGGGTATGGCTACACCTTC. Translating it yields CASLGQGYGYTF. This rearrangement joins TRBV9 to TRBJ1-2; 9 bases match TRBD1. CDR1 is SGDLS, CDR2 YYNGEE, per germline. This CDR3 region has 12 residues. After removal of 8 bases from V and 5 bases from J, the junction contained 4 bases not matched to a gene.

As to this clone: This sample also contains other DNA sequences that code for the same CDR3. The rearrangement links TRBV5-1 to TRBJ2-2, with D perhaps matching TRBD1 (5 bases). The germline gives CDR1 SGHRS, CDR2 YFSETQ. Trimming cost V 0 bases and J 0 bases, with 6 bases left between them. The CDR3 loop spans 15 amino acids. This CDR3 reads CASSLAGSNTGELFF. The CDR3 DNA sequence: TGCGCCAGCAGCTTGGCAGGGTCGAACACCGGGGAGCTGTTTTTT.

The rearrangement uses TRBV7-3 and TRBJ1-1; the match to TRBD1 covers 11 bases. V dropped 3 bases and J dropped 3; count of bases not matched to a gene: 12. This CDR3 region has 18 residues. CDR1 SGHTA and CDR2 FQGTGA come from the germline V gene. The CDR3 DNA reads TGTGCCAGCAGCTTCCAAGCACTCGGACAGGGGGCCTACACTGAAGCTTTCTTT. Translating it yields CASSFQALGQGAYTEAFF. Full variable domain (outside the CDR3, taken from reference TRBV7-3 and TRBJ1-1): GAGVSQTPSNKVTEKGKYVELRCDPISGHTALYWYRQSLGQGPEFLIYFQGTGAADDSGLPNDRFFAVRPEGSVSTLKIQRTERGDSAVYLCASSFQALGQGAYTEAFFGQGTRLTVV.

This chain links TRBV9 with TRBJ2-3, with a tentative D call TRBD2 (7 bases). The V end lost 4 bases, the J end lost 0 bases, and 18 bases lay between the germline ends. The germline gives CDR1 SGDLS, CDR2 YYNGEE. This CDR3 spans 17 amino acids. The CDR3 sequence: CASSRRLGGGSTDTQYF. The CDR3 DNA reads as TGTGCCAGCAGCCGTAGACTGGGCGGGGGCAGCACAGATACGCAGTATTTT.